This TCR beta chain appears in the sequencing data of a study of cytomegalovirus exposure and HLA in healthy donors. Regarding the study as a whole: Cytomegalovirus association was listed for about 160 TCR beta chains. The classifier reportedly diagnosed cytomegalovirus status with high sensitivity and specificity.

The CDR3 has 14 amino acids. The V end lost 0 bases, the J end lost 7 bases, and 12 bases lay between the germline ends. Germline CDR1 LNHNV, CDR2 YYDKDF (reference sequence). Sequenced by immunoSEQ multiplex PCR; TCRdb stores in-frame clones only, minus some. The table lists roughly 170,000 clones, more than 65% of them singletons. Comments on this clone: Its antigen is unidentified.

A roughly 120-subject validation cohort, separate from the approximately 610-subject first cohort, supplied the donors. Sequencing was performed on PBMCs. This clonotype was obtained from a woman under 30 in good health and CMV-seropositive. The rearrangement links TRBV15 to TRBJ1-1, with D possibly matching TRBD1 (5 bases). This CDR3 reads CATSREGGAYEAFF. The CDR3 bases are TGTGCCACCAGCAGAGAGGGAGGGGCCTATGAAGCTTTCTTT.